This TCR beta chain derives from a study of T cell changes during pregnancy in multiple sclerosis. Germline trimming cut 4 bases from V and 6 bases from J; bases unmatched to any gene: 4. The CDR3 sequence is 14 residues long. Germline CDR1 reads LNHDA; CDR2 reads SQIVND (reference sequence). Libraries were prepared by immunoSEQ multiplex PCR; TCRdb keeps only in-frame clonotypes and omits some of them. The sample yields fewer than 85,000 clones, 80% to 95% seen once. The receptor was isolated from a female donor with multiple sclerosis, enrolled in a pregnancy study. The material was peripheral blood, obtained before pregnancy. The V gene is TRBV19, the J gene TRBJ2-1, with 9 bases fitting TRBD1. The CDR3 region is CASSRGTGSNEQFF. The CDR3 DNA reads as TGTGCCAGTAGTAGAGGGACAGGGAGCAATGAGCAGTTCTTC.